One and the same sample provided the 8 T cell receptor beta chains below, sequenced in a study of T cells in Graves' hyperthyroidism and ophthalmopathy. RNA transcripts provided the source from which TCR beta CDR3 regions were amplified. Researchers ran a first-round RT-PCR on the TCR CDR3 using the HTBI primer set. Using its own MiXCR run on the multiplex PCR reads, TCRdb lists one record per CDR3 protein. Here the sample spans around 600,000 distinct CDR3 sequences, about 14% being singletons. The sequencing sample was made of blood. These receptors were taken from a woman aged 45-65 years with Graves' ophthalmopathy.

A note on this clonotype: With a much larger clone just one base away, this may be a read error. The genes are TRBV5-1 and TRBJ1-4; 10 bases align to TRBD1. Germline values: CDR1 SGHRS, CDR2 YFSETQ. This CDR3 has 16 residues. In DNA form, the CDR3 reads TGCGCCAGCAGCCCTAGACAGGGGGCAACTAATGGAAAACTGTTTTTT. This codes for CASSPRQGATNGKLFF.

The rearrangement joins TRBV20-1 to TRBJ1-5; D perhaps matches TRBD1 (6 bases). Germline CDR1 is DFQATT and CDR2 is SNEGSKA (reference sequence). This CDR3 comprises 16 residues. Trimming took 3 bases from V and 7 from J, leaving 22 bases between them. CDR3 nucleotide sequence: TGCAGTGCTAGTTACAGGGCTGGGGATTGGTGGCAGCCCCAGCATTTT. It codes for CSASYRAGDWWQPQHF.

This clonotype was counted at least ten times. This rearrangement joins TRBV19 to TRBJ2-1; D gene unclear. The CDR3 consists of 15 residues. Trimming took 5 bases from V and 8 from J, leaving 19 bases between them. CDR1 is LNHDA, CDR2 SQIVND, per germline (reference sequence). CDR3 loop: CASSSLAVTVDEQFF. The CDR3 DNA is TGTGCCAGTAGTTCCCTGGCGGTTACAGTGGATGAGCAGTTCTTC.

This clonotype turned up a few times. This rearrangement joins TRBV4-3 to TRBJ2-7, with D uncertain. CDR3 length equals 15 residues. The ends were cut back, 0 bases at V and 2 bases at J, with 11 bases in the middle. The germline CDR1 and CDR2 sequences are LGHNA and YSLEER. The CDR3 DNA is TGCGCCAGCAGCCAAGAATGGTCAGAGCCCTACGAGCAGTACTTC. Its protein product is CASSQEWSEPYEQYF.

The sample holds many counts of this clonotype. The chain combines TRBV11-2 with TRBJ2-3; D unresolved. The CDR3 contains 15 residues. Germline V gives CDR1 SGHAT, CDR2 FQNNGV. Trimming shortened V by 1 base and J by 2 bases, and 10 bases separated the two germline ends. The CDR3 DNA reads TGTGCCAGCAGCTTAGTGGGAATCAACACAGATACGCAGTATTTT. It translates to CASSLVGINTDTQYF.

The chain carries TRBV28 and TRBJ2-7; the D call may be TRBD1 or TRBD2 (5 bases each). This CDR3 is built from 15 residues. Germline CDR1 and CDR2: MDHEN and SYDVKM. With 7 bases removed from V and 7 bases from J, the gap between germline ends came to 23 bases. Written as DNA, the CDR3 is TGTGCCAGCATCCGCCCAACTCGGGACCTCAAGGAGCAGTACTTC. Amino acids: CASIRPTRDLKEQYF.

This clonotype has a count of ten or more. This chain connects TRBV24-1 to TRBJ2-1, with D maybe TRBD2 (6 bases). The length of the CDR3 is 20 residues. CDR1 is KGHDR, CDR2 SFDVKD, per germline. V was clipped by 4 bases and J by 0 bases, with 24 bases between them. The CDR3 region has the DNA TGTGCCACCAGTGACCCCCCTGGGACTCCTGTAGGTGGCTCCTACAATGAGCAGTTCTTC. Translation: CATSDPPGTPVGGSYNEQFF.

This clonotype was counted many times. The chain combines TRBV20-1 with TRBJ1-5; tentatively, D is TRBD1 (5 bases). This CDR3 is built from 15 residues. V was trimmed by 6 bases and J by 2 bases, leaving 17 bases between them. Germline values: CDR1 DFQATT, CDR2 SNEGSKA (reference sequence). The DNA of the CDR3 is TGCAGTGCAGGGGCCCCTAAGGGAGGCAATCAGCCCCAGCATTTT. Encoded protein: CSAGAPKGGNQPQHF.